Listed here are 15 T cell receptor beta chains from one sample, sequenced in a study of T cell responses to AZD1222 COVID-19 vaccine. Libraries were prepared by immunoSEQ multiplex PCR; TCRdb keeps only in-frame clonotypes and omits some of them. The table records roughly 56,000 clones, around 85% of them present only once. The specimen comprised peripheral blood, sampled on day 0 of AZD1222 vaccination. These receptors were collected from an adult in good health.

This chain joins TRBV10-3 and TRBJ1-1, with D unclear. The CDR3 runs 13 residues. V was shortened by 5 bases and J by 3 bases, with 10 bases between the two germline ends. Per germline, CDR1 ENHRY and CDR2 SYGVKD. CDR3 bases: TGTGCCATCAGTTTACAGAGCCACACTGAAGCTTTCTTT. The encoded protein is CAISLQSHTEAFF.

This clone appeared once. The chain recombines TRBV19 with TRBJ1-5; a weak D match, TRBD1 (5 bases). There are 16 residues in the CDR3. CDR1 and CDR2 from the germline V gene are LNHDA and SQIVND (reference sequence). Trimming took off 3 bases at V and 3 bases at J, with 15 bases between the two ends. The CDR3 bases are TGTGCCAGTAGTATGGGGGGATCGGACCTCAATCAGCCCCAGCATTTT. It translates to CASSMGGSDLNQPQHF.

In this sample, this clone turned up once. The genes are TRBV7-3 and TRBJ2-7, with a possible D match to TRBD2 (5 bases). This CDR3 spans 14 amino acids. Germline V gene sequence: CDR1 SGHTA, CDR2 FQGTGA. V lost 1 base, J lost 2 bases, and 9 bases lay in between. The CDR3 sequence: CASSLMPGTYEQYF. The CDR3 bases are TGTGCCAGCAGCTTAATGCCGGGGACCTACGAGCAGTACTTC.

This chain joins TRBV18 and TRBJ1-3, with D perhaps TRBD1 (6 bases). Germline V lookup: CDR1 KGHSH, CDR2 LQKENI. V was pared by 5 bases and J by 2 bases, with 16 bases between. The CDR3 contains 16 residues. Here the CDR3 reads CASSTSVGAAGNTIYF. As DNA, the CDR3 is TGTGCCAGCTCAACCTCCGTGGGGGCGGCTGGAAACACCATATATTTT.

The chain has TRBV28 and TRBJ2-7; TRBD1 matches 9 bases. Trimming cost V 2 bases and J 2 bases; bases outside gene matches: 16. This CDR3 spans 19 amino acids. The germline CDR1 and CDR2 sequences are MDHEN and SYDVKM. Here the CDR3 DNA reads TGTGCCAGCAGTTTACCGGGACAGGGCTCCCTTAATGCCGCCTACGAGCAGTACTTC. Residues: CASSLPGQGSLNAAYEQYF.

This clone was counted a few times. This chain links TRBV29-1 with TRBJ2-1, with 8 positions matching TRBD1. Trimming at V came to 4 bases and at J to 9 bases, leaving 8 bases not matched to a gene. The CDR3 length is 13 residues. Per germline, CDR1 SQVTM and CDR2 ANQGSEA. CDR3 in amino acids: CSVAGQGAAEQFF. In DNA, the CDR3 is TGCAGCGTTGCTGGGCAGGGGGCGGCTGAGCAGTTCTTC.

The chain carries TRBV28 and TRBJ2-5; D might be TRBD1 (6 bases). The length of the CDR3 is 15 residues. The V end lost 6 bases, the J end lost 2 bases, and 16 bases lay between the germline ends. CDR1 is MDHEN and CDR2 is SYDVKM in the germline V gene. The CDR3 DNA reads TGTGCCAGCAGAAGTCGCCGGGACATTCAAGAGACCCAGTACTTC. It yields the protein CASRSRRDIQETQYF.

This chain links TRBV6-5 with TRBJ1-6, with 8 bases fitting TRBD1. The trim removed 7 bases at V and 7 bases at J, leaving 9 bases unmatched. This CDR3 has 15 amino acids. Germline V lookup: CDR1 MNHEY, CDR2 SVGAGI. CDR3 in amino acids: CASKRQGIANSPLHF. For the CDR3, the DNA is TGTGCCAGCAAAAGACAGGGGATCGCCAATTCACCCCTCCACTTT.

Concerning this clone itself: At one end, the junction sequence differs from germline, possibly due to a read error. The J gene is TRBJ2-7, the V gene TRBV7-7, with a possible D match to TRBD2 (6 bases). CDR3 length: 13 amino acids. The germline V gene encodes CDR1 SSHAT and CDR2 FNYEAQ (reference sequence). The CDR3 nucleotides read TGTGCTAGCAGCCCCGGGACTTCCTACGAGCAGTACTTC. It is translated as CASSPGTSYEQYF.

This clone occurred once. V gene TRBV19 combines with J gene TRBJ2-7, with 7 bases that match TRBD2. Losses at the gene ends were 5 bases for V and 3 bases for J; bases not matched to a gene: 22. The CDR3 has 19 residues. Germline-derived CDR1 and CDR2 are LNHDA and SQIVND (reference sequence). The CDR3 spells CASSGPGLGALAGHYEQYF. In nucleotides, the CDR3 is TGTGCCAGTAGTGGTCCAGGGCTTGGGGCTTTAGCGGGCCACTACGAGCAGTACTTC.

This rearrangement joins TRBV29-1 to TRBJ1-1; 7 bases match TRBD1. Germline V gene data show CDR1 as SQVTM and CDR2 as ANQGSEA. After removal of 7 bases from V and 3 bases from J, the junction contained 8 bases not matched to a gene. The CDR3 covers 13 residues. The CDR3 protein is CSGRWDSDTEAFF. DNA for the CDR3: TGCAGCGGGAGGTGGGACAGTGACACTGAAGCTTTCTTT.

The rearrangement joins TRBV5-6 to TRBJ1-2; a weak D match, TRBD1 (5 bases). Germline CDR1 reads SGHDT; CDR2 reads YYEEEE. CDR3 length: 14 residues. The V gene lost 4 bases and the J gene lost 3 bases, with 13 bases spanning the gap. The CDR3 region is CASSTGQADYGYTF. The DNA for the CDR3 is TGTGCCAGCAGCACCGGACAAGCAGACTATGGCTACACCTTC.

This clone was recorded once. The chain combines TRBV5-1 with TRBJ2-2; D unresolved. This CDR3 spans 15 amino acids. Trimming removed 3 bases at V and 1 base at J, with 10 bases between. The germline V gene encodes CDR1 SGHRS and CDR2 YFSETQ. For the CDR3, the DNA is TGCGCCAGCAGCTCAGAGTTCAGGAACACCGGGGAGCTGTTTTTT. Translation gives CASSSEFRNTGELFF.

The chain employs TRBV29-1 and TRBJ1-1; possibly TRBD1 for D (5 bases). The CDR3 has 17 amino acids. The V gene's germline CDR1 is SQVTM and CDR2 ANQGSEA. Trimming took off 1 base at V and 4 bases at J, with 22 bases between the two ends. The CDR3 loop is CSVEGFLGEREGTEAFF. The CDR3 nucleotides are TGCAGCGTTGAAGGTTTTTTGGGGGAGAGGGAGGGCACTGAAGCTTTCTTT.

The V gene is TRBV5-1, the J gene TRBJ1-3, with D unresolved. Germline CDR1 is SGHRS and CDR2 is YFSETQ. The CDR3 is made up of 15 amino acids. V shed 0 bases and J shed 0 bases, with 7 bases lying between them. This CDR3 is CASSLDVNSGNTIYF. In DNA, the CDR3 is TGCGCCAGCAGCTTGGATGTGAACTCTGGAAACACCATATATTTT.